The clone carrying this TCR beta chain was counted a single time. What it binds is unknown. Germline V CDR1 and CDR2: MGHRA, YSYEKL. This CDR3 region has 15 residues. V was cut by 1 base and J by 2 bases, with 9 bases left in between. This specimen belongs to a study of T cell repertoires in cytomegalovirus infection. As for the study in general: In the study, CMV epitopes included recently identified HLA-C-restricted and well-studied HLA-B-restricted ones. Signatures in public TCR beta sequences pointed to both CMV infection and matching HLA type. Regarding the study as a whole: HLA-C-restricted, CMV-specific TCR beta clonotypes were dominant ex vivo. Cumulative frequency (of public TCR beta family members) identified carriers of CMV plus the relevant HLA.

TCRdb reprocessed the reads with MiXCR, giving one entry per CDR3 protein. The sample yields about 890,000 distinct CDR3 sequences, more than 25% seen once. The J gene is TRBJ2-1, the V gene TRBV4-1; D unclear. This sequence originates from a human donor in good health (CMV status not recorded). Some clones in this sample may be carry-over from other donors' samples. Specimen: cultured CD8+ T cells from PBMCs, collected from culture after CMV antigen stimulation. The CDR3 bases are TGCGCCAGCAGCCAAGTCCCTGTTACCTACAATGAGCAGTTCTTC. This encodes CASSQVPVTYNEQFF.